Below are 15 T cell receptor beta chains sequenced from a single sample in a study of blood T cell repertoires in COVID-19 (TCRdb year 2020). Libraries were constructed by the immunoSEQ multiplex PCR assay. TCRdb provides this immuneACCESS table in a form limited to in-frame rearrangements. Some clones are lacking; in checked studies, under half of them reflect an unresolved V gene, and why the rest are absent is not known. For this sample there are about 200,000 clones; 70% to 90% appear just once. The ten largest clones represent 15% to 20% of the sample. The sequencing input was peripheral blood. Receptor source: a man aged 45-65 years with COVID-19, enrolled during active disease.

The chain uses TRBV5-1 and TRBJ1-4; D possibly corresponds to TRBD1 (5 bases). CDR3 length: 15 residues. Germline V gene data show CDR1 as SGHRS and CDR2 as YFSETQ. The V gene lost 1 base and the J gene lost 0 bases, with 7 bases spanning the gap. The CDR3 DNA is TGCGCCAGCAGCTTGTCACAGGCAACTAATGAAAAACTGTTTTTT. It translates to CASSLSQATNEKLFF. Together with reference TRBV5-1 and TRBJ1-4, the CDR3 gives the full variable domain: KAGVTQTPRYLIKTRGQQVTLSCSPISGHRSVSWYQQTPGQGLQFLFEYFSETQRNKGNFPGRFSGRQFSNSRSEMNVSTLELGDSALYLCASSLSQATNEKLFFGSGTQLSVL.

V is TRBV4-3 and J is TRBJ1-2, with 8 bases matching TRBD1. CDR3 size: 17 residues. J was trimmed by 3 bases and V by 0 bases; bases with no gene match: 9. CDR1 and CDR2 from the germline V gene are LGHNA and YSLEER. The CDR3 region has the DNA TGCGCCAGCAGCCAAGATAGGACAGGGAGGGGTTACTATGGCTACACCTTC. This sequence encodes CASSQDRTGRGYYGYTF.

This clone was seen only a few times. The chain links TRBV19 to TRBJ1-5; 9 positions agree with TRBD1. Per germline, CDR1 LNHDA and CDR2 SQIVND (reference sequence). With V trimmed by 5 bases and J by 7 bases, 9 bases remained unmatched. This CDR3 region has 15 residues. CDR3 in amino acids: CASSPGTGRYQPQHF. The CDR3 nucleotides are TGTGCCAGTAGTCCGGGGACAGGGAGGTACCAGCCCCAGCATTTT.

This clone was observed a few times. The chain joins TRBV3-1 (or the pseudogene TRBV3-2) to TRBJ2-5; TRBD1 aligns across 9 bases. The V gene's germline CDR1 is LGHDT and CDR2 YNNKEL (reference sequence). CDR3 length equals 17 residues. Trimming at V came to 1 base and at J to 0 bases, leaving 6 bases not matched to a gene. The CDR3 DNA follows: TGTGCCAGCAGCCAAGGCGGGACAGGGTACTACCAAGAGACCCAGTACTTC. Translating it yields CASSQGGTGYYQETQYF.

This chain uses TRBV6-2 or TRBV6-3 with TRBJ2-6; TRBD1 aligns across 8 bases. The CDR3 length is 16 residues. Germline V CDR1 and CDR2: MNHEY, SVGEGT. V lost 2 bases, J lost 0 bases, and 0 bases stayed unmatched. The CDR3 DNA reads TGTGCCAGCAGTTACGACAGGGGCTCTGGGGCCAACGTCCTGACTTTC. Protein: CASSYDRGSGANVLTF.

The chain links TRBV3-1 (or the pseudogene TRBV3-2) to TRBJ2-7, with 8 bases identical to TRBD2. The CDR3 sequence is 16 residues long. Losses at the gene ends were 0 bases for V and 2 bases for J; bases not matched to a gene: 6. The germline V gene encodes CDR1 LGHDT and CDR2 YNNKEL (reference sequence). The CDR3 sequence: CASSQEGGGRTYEQYF. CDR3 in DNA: TGTGCCAGCAGCCAAGAGGGCGGGGGGCGAACCTACGAGCAGTACTTC.

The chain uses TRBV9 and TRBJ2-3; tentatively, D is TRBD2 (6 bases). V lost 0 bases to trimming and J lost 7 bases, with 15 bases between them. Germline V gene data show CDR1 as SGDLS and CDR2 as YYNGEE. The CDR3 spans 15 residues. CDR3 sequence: CASSVAGDHTYTQYF. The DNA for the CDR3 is TGTGCCAGCAGCGTAGCGGGGGACCACACGTATACGCAGTATTTT.

CDR3: CASSLVGMDTQYF. The CDR3 DNA reads TGTGCCAGCAGCTTAGTCGGGATGGATACGCAGTATTTT. The V and J genes are TRBV7-9 and TRBJ2-3; D perhaps matches TRBD2 (5 bases). In germline, CDR1 is SEHNR, CDR2 FQNEAQ (reference sequence). This CDR3 spans 13 amino acids. V was trimmed by 1 base and J by 6 bases, leaving 8 bases between them.

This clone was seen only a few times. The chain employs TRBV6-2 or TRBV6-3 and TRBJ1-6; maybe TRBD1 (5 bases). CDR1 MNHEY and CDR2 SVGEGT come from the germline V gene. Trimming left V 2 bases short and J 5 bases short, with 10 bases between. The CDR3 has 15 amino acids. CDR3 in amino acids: CASSYTWGDNSPLHF. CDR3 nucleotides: TGTGCCAGCAGTTACACTTGGGGGGATAATTCACCCCTCCACTTT.

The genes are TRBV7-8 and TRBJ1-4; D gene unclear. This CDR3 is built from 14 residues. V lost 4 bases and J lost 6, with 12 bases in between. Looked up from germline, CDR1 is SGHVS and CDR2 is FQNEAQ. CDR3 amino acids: CASSSRSTDEKLFF. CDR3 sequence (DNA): TGTGCCAGCAGCTCCCGGTCAACGGATGAAAAACTGTTTTTT.

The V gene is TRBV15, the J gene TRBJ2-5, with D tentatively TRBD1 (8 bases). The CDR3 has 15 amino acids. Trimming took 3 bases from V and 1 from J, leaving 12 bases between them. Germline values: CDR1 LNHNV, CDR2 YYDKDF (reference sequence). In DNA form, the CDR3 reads TGTGCCACCAGCAGGGGAGGGACAGGCCAAGAGACCCAGTACTTC. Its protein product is CATSRGGTGQETQYF.

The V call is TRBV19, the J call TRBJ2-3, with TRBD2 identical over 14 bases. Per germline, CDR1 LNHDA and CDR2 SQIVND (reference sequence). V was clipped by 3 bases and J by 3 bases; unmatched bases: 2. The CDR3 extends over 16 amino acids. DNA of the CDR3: TGTGCCAGTAGTATTGGACTAGCGGGGGGAACAGATACGCAGTATTTT. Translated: CASSIGLAGGTDTQYF.

CDR3 in DNA: TGTGCCAGCAGCCCGTCAGGGTTGGTATCCTACGAGCAGTACTTC. Amino acid sequence: CASSPSGLVSYEQYF. The chain carries TRBV7-2 and TRBJ2-7; D is perhaps TRBD1 (5 bases). Per the germline V gene, CDR1 is SGHTA and CDR2 is FQGNSA. V was cut by 5 bases and J by 1 base, with 15 bases left in between. CDR3 size: 15 residues.

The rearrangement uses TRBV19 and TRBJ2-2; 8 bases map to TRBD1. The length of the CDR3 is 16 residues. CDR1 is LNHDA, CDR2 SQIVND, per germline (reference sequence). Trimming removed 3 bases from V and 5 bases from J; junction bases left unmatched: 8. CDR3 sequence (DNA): TGTGCCAGTAGTATCCAAGGACAGGGACGGACCGGGGAGCTGTTTTTT. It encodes CASSIQGQGRTGELFF.

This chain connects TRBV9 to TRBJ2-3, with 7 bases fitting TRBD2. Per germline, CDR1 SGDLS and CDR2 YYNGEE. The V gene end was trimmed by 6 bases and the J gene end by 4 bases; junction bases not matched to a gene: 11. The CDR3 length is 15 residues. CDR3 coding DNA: TGTGCCAGCAATGACTTCGCGGGGGACGCAGATACGCAGTATTTT. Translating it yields CASNDFAGDADTQYF. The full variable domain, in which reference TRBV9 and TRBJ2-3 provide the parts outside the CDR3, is DSGVTQTPKHLITATGQRVTLRCSPRSGDLSVYWYQQSLDQGLQFLIQYYNGEERAKGNILERFSAQQFPDLHSELNLSSLELGDSALYFCASNDFAGDADTQYFGPGTRLTVL.